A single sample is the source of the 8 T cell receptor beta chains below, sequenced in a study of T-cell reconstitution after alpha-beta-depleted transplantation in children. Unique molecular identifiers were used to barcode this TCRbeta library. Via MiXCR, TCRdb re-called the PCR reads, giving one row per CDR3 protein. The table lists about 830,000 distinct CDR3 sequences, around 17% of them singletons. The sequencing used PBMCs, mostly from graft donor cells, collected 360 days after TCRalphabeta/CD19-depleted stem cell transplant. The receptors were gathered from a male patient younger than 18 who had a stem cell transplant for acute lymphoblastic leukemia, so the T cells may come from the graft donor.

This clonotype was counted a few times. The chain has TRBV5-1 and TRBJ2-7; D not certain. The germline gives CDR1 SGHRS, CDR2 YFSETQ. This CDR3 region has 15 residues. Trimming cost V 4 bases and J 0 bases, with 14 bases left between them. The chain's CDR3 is CASSSGVLHSYEQYF. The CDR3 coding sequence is TGCGCCAGCAGCAGTGGGGTCCTTCACTCCTACGAGCAGTACTTC.

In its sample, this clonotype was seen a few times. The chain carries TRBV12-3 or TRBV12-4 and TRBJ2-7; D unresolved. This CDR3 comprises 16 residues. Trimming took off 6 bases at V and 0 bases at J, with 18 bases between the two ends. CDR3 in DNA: TGTGCCAGCAGCCCCCTTTTGACCTCCAGCTCCTACGAGCAGTACTTC. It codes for CASSPLLTSSSYEQYF.

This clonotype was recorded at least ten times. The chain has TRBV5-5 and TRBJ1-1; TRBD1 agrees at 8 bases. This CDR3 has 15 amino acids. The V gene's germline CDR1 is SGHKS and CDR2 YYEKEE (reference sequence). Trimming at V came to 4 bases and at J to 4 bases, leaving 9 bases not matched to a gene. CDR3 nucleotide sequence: TGTGCCAGCAGCCCGACAGGGGATTGGACCACTGAAGCTTTCTTT. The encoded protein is CASSPTGDWTTEAFF.

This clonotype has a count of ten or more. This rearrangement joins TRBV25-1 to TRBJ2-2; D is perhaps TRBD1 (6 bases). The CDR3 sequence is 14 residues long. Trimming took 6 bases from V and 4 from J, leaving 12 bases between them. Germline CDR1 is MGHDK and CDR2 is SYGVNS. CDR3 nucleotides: TGTGCCAGCAGACAGGGCGATGCCACCGGGGAGCTGTTTTTT. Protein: CASRQGDATGELFF.

CDR3 coding DNA: TGTGCCAGCTCACCACGCGGGACAAGCTACACAGATACGCAGTATTTT. This gives the protein CASSPRGTSYTDTQYF. The chain carries TRBV18 and TRBJ2-3, with D perhaps given as TRBD1 or TRBD2 (6 bases each). The CDR3 runs to 16 residues. With 1 base removed from V and 2 bases from J, the gap between germline ends came to 13 bases. Germline V CDR1 and CDR2: KGHSH, LQKENI.

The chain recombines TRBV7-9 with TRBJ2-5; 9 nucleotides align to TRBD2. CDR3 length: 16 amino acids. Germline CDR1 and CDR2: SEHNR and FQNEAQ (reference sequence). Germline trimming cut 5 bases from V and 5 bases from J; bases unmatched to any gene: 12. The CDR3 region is CASSPRLADLEETQYF. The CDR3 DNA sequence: TGTGCCAGCAGCCCGCGACTAGCGGACCTGGAGGAGACCCAGTACTTC. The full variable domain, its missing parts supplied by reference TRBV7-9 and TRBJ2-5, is DTGVSQNPRHKITKRGQNVTFRCDPISEHNRLYWYRQTLGQGPEFLTYFQNEAQLEKSRLLSDRFSAERPKGSFSTLEIQRTEQGDSAMYLCASSPRLADLEETQYFGPGTRLLVL.

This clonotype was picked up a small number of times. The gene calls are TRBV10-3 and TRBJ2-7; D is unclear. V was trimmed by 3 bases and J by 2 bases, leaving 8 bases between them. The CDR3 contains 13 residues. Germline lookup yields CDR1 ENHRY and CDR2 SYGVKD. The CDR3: CAISDVRPYEQYF. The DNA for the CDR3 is TGTGCCATCAGTGACGTGCGACCCTACGAGCAGTACTTC.

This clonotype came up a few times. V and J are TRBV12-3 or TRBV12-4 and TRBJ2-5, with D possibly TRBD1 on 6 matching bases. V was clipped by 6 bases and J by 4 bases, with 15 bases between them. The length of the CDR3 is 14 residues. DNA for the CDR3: TGTGCCAGCAGATTGGCAGGGGCGAGAGAGACCCAGTACTTC. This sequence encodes CASRLAGARETQYF.